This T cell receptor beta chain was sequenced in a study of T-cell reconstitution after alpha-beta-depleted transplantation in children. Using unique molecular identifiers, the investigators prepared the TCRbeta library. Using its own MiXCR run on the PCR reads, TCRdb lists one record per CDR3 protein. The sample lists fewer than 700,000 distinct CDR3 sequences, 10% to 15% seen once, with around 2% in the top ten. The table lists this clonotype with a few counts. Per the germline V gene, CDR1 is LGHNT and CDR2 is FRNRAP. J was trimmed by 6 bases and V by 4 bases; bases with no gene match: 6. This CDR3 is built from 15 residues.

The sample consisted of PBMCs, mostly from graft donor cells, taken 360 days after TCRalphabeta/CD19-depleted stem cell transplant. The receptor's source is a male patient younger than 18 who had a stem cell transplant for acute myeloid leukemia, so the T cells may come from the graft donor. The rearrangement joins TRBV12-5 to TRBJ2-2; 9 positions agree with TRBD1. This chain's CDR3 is CASGWDRDGSGELFF. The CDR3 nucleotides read TGTGCTAGTGGTTGGGACAGGGATGGGTCCGGGGAGCTGTTTTTT.